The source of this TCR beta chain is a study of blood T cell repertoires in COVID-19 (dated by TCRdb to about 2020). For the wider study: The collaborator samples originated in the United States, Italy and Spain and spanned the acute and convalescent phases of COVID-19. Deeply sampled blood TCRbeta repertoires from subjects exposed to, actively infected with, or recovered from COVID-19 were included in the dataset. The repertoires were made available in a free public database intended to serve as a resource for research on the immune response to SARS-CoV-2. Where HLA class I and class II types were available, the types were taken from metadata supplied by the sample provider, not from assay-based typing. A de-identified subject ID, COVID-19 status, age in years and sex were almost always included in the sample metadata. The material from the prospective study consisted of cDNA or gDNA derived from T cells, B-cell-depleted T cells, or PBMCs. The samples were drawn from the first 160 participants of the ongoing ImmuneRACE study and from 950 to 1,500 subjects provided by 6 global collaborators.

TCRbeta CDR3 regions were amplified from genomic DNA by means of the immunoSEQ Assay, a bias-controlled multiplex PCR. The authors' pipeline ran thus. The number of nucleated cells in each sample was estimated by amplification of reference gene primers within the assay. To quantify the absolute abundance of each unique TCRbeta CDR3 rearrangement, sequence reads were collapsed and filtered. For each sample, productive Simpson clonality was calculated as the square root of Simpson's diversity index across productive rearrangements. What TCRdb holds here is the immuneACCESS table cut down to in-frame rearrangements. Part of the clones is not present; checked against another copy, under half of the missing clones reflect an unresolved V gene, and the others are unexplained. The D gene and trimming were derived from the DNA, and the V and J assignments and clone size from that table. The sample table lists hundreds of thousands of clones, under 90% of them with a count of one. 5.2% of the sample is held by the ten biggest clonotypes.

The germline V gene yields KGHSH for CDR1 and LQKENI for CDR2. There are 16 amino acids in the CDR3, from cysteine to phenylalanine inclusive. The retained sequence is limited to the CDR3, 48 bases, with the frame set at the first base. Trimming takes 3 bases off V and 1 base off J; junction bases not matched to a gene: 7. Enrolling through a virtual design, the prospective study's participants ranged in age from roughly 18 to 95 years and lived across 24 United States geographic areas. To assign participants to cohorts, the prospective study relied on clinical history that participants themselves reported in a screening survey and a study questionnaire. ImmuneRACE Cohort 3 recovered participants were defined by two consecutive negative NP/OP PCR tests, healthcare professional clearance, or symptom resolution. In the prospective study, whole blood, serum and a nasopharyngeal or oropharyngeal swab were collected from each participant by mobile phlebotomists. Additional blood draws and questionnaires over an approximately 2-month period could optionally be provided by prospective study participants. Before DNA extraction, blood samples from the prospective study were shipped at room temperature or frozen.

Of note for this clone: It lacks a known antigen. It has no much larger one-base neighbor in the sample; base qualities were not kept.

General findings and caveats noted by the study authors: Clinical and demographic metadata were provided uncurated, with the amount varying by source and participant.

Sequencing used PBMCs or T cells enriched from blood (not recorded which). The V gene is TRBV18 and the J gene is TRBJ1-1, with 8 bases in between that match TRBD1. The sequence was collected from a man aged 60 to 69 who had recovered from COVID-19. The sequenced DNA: TGTGCCAGCTCACCTCCCGACAGGGGCGAGAACACTGAAGCTTTCTTT. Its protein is CASSPPDRGENTEAFF. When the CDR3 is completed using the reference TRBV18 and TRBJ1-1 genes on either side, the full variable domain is NAGVMQNPRHLVRRRGQEARLRCSPMKGHSHVYWYRQLPEEGLKFMVYLQKENIIDESGMPKERFSAEFPKEGPSILRIQQVVRGDSAAYFCASSPPDRGENTEAFFGQGTRLTVV.